These 32 T cell receptor beta chains came from one sample sequenced in a study of Tregs in tolerant kidney transplant recipients. The repertoire was sequenced with immunoSEQ multiplex PCR; TCRdb's copy has only in-frame clones and lacks some. The sample includes 65,000 or so clones, more than 70% seen only once; the top ten take 3.8%. The nonmyeloablative bone marrow transplants came from related graft donors, with transient mixed chimerism. Sequenced material: CD4+ T cells from blood (PBMCs), taken 6 months after the transplant. The receptors derive from a human patient who received a combined kidney and bone marrow transplant. Some T cells may have originated in the graft donor.

The V and J genes are TRBV28 and TRBJ1-2; 8 bases are a match to TRBD1. Trimming cost V 6 bases and J 5 bases; bases outside gene matches: 11. This CDR3 comprises 15 residues. Germline loops: CDR1 MDHEN, CDR2 SYDVKM. CDR3 in DNA: TGTGCCAGCAGGCGGTCCCCGGGACAGGTTTATGGCTACACCTTC. It specifies CASRRSPGQVYGYTF.

The chain combines TRBV6-5 with TRBJ2-7, with 12 bases aligning to TRBD1. With V trimmed by 5 bases and J by 7 bases, 9 bases remained unmatched. Per the germline V gene, CDR1 is MNHEY and CDR2 is SVGAGI. The CDR3 consists of 15 residues. This CDR3 is CASSTPGTGGWEQYF. The CDR3 coding sequence is TGTGCCAGCAGTACGCCCGGGACAGGGGGCTGGGAGCAGTACTTC.

The sample holds a few counts of this clone. The rearrangement links TRBV29-1 to TRBJ2-5, with a tentative D call TRBD1 (5 bases). Trimming shortened V by 0 bases and J by 5 bases, and 16 bases separated the two germline ends. Germline V gives CDR1 SQVTM, CDR2 ANQGSEA. This CDR3 has 15 amino acids. The CDR3 is CSVEDPGRVKETQYF. CDR3 in DNA: TGCAGCGTTGAAGATCCTGGCAGGGTTAAGGAGACCCAGTACTTC.

J is TRBJ2-5 and V is TRBV10-3; D not certain. This CDR3 has 13 amino acids. Germline lookup yields CDR1 ENHRY and CDR2 SYGVKD. The V end was cut by 3 bases, the J end by 2 bases, with 7 bases between. CDR3: CAISDYIQETQYF. The CDR3 DNA reads as TGTGCCATCAGTGATTACATTCAAGAGACCCAGTACTTC.

The chain has TRBV28 and TRBJ1-5, with 9 bases matching TRBD1. Germline lookup yields CDR1 MDHEN and CDR2 SYDVKM. This CDR3 spans 13 amino acids. Unmatched junction bases numbered 3, after V lost 5 bases and J lost 7 bases. CDR3 region: CASSRQGVQPQHF. CDR3 nucleotide sequence: TGTGCCAGCAGTAGACAGGGGGTACAGCCCCAGCATTTT.

Regarding this clone: The identical CDR3 is also encoded by other nucleotide sequences in the sample. The V and J genes are TRBV5-1 and TRBJ1-6; 7 bases align to TRBD1. The germline CDR1 and CDR2 sequences are SGHRS and YFSETQ. The CDR3 has 14 residues. V shed 2 bases and J 10 bases; nucleotides not matched to a gene: 6. CDR3 nucleotide sequence: TGCGCCAGCAGCTTCGACAGGGTGGAATCACCCCTCCACTTT. Its translation is CASSFDRVESPLHF.

V is TRBV7-2 and J is TRBJ2-1, with a possible D match to TRBD2 (5 bases). CDR3 length: 16 residues. Trimming took off 5 bases at V and 1 base at J, with 15 bases between the two ends. In germline, CDR1 is SGHTA, CDR2 FQGNSA. CDR3 amino acids: CASSPDQRSSYNEQFF. Written as DNA, the CDR3 is TGTGCCAGCAGCCCAGACCAGCGGAGTTCCTACAATGAGCAGTTCTTC.

The chain recombines TRBV7-8 with TRBJ2-7; D unresolved. The V end was cut by 1 base, the J end by 1 base, with 5 bases between. Germline assignment: CDR1 SGHVS and CDR2 FQNEAQ. The CDR3 covers 13 residues. The CDR3 nucleotides are TGTGCCAGCAGCTTAGGCGAGTCCTACGAGCAGTACTTC. This gives the protein CASSLGESYEQYF.

The rearrangement joins TRBV7-2 to TRBJ1-1; D is unresolved. CDR1 SGHTA and CDR2 FQGNSA come from the germline V gene. The CDR3 length is 15 residues. Trimming stripped 2 bases from V and 1 base from J, with 11 bases between. The CDR3 nucleotides are TGTGCCAGCAGCTTACGCCCCCCAGGGAACACTGAAGCTTTCTTT. Translating gives CASSLRPPGNTEAFF.

This sequence joins TRBV7-3 and TRBJ2-7, with D perhaps TRBD2 (5 bases). Germline CDR1 is SGHTA and CDR2 is FQGTGA. V lost 0 bases to trimming and J lost 3 bases, with 6 bases between them. There are 13 residues in the CDR3. This chain's CDR3 is CASSLTRGYEQYF. For the CDR3, the DNA is TGTGCCAGCAGCTTAACCCGGGGCTACGAGCAGTACTTC. Using reference TRBV7-3 and TRBJ2-7 for the parts outside the CDR3, the full variable domain is GAGVSQTPSNKVTEKGKYVELRCDPISGHTALYWYRQSLGQGPEFLIYFQGTGAADDSGLPNDRFFAVRPEGSVSTLKIQRTERGDSAVYLCASSLTRGYEQYFGPGTRLTVT.

This chain connects TRBV7-7 to TRBJ2-7; possible D gene TRBD2, 5 bases. The CDR3 is 13 amino acids. V shed 1 base and J shed 7 bases, with 11 bases lying between them. Per germline, CDR1 SSHAT and CDR2 FNYEAQ (reference sequence). This CDR3 reads CASSLVEGREQYF. The CDR3, as DNA: TGTGCCAGCAGCTTAGTAGAGGGAAGGGAGCAGTACTTC.

The chain combines TRBV6-5 with TRBJ1-2; TRBD1 matches 10 bases. The CDR3 is 15 amino acids. V gave up 4 bases and J gave up 0 bases; unmatched junction bases: 2. Germline loops: CDR1 MNHEY, CDR2 SVGAGI. CDR3 sequence (DNA): TGTGCCAGCAGTTGGACAGGGGGTACTAACTATGGCTACACCTTC. Translating it yields CASSWTGGTNYGYTF.

The rearrangement links TRBV6-1 to TRBJ2-7, with no clear D. In germline, CDR1 is MNHNS, CDR2 SASEGT. Trimming removed 2 bases at V and 2 bases at J, with 10 bases between. This CDR3 is 14 amino acids long. CDR3 DNA sequence: TGTGCCAGCAGTGAATCGTGGCTAGCCTACGAGCAGTACTTC. It specifies CASSESWLAYEQYF.

CDR3 amino acids: CASSYSDLAYEQYF. Written as DNA, the CDR3 is TGTGCCAGCTCTTACTCGGACTTGGCCTACGAGCAGTACTTC. The chain links TRBV9 to TRBJ2-7, with TRBD2 as a possible D gene (5 bases). Germline assignment: CDR1 SGDLS and CDR2 YYNGEE. The CDR3 has 14 residues. V lost 7 bases, J lost 2 bases, and 16 bases lay in between.

The J gene is TRBJ2-7, the V gene TRBV9; tentatively, D is TRBD2 (6 bases). The V end lost 0 bases, the J end lost 7 bases, and 17 bases lay between the germline ends. CDR3 length: 15 amino acids. The germline gives CDR1 SGDLS, CDR2 YYNGEE. The CDR3 DNA reads TGTGCCAGCAGCGTAGGGCTAGCGCCCGCCGGGGAGCAGTACTTC. Its protein product is CASSVGLAPAGEQYF.

The V call is TRBV9, the J call TRBJ2-3; no clear D gene. This CDR3 contains 16 residues. V was shortened by 2 bases and J by 2 bases, with 15 bases between the two germline ends. Per germline, CDR1 SGDLS and CDR2 YYNGEE. CDR3 amino acids: CASSVLEAVPTDTQYF. As DNA, the CDR3 is TGTGCCAGCAGCGTTTTAGAGGCCGTCCCCACAGATACGCAGTATTTT.

The genes are TRBV7-2 and TRBJ2-3; 8 bases line up with TRBD2. Trimming took 7 bases from V and 3 from J; bases not matched to a gene: 3. Germline CDR1 is SGHTA and CDR2 is FQGNSA. The CDR3 has 13 amino acids. CDR3 in DNA: TGTGCCAGCAAGCGGGGGCCGACAGATACGCAGTATTTT. It yields the protein CASKRGPTDTQYF.

The chain has TRBV28 and TRBJ1-2; D uncertain. This CDR3 is 13 amino acids long. V dropped 3 bases and J dropped 7 bases, with 12 bases sitting between them. From germline, CDR1 is MDHEN and CDR2 SYDVKM. CDR3 DNA: TGTGCCAGCAGTTTGAGTCGGGTTGGTGGCTACACCTTC. Its translation is CASSLSRVGGYTF.

The rearrangement uses TRBV11-2 and TRBJ1-2, with a tentative D call TRBD1 (5 bases). Germline assignment: CDR1 SGHAT and CDR2 FQNNGV. Trimming cost V 0 bases and J 3 bases, with 8 bases left between them. The CDR3 has 14 amino acids. CDR3 region: CASSLDRVHYGYTF. The CDR3 DNA reads as TGTGCCAGCAGCTTAGACAGGGTCCACTATGGCTACACCTTC.

The gene calls are TRBV5-1 and TRBJ2-7; possible D gene TRBD1, 6 bases. The V end was cut by 0 bases, the J end by 0 bases, with 13 bases between. The germline V gene encodes CDR1 SGHRS and CDR2 YFSETQ. This CDR3 is 16 amino acids long. The CDR3 sequence: CASSLGQPQGSYEQYF. As DNA, the CDR3 is TGCGCCAGCAGCTTGGGACAGCCACAGGGCTCCTACGAGCAGTACTTC.

This clone came up a few times. The V call is TRBV7-2, the J call TRBJ2-7; TRBD2 matches 11 bases. V gave up 5 bases and J gave up 2 bases; unmatched junction bases: 2. The CDR3 is 14 residues long. The germline V gene has CDR1 SGHTA and CDR2 FQGNSA. CDR3: CASSPSGGPYEQYF. DNA for the CDR3: TGTGCCAGCAGCCCTAGCGGGGGGCCCTACGAGCAGTACTTC.

The chain has TRBV29-1 and TRBJ1-2; TRBD1 matches at 7 bases. Germline V lookup: CDR1 SQVTM, CDR2 ANQGSEA. The CDR3 runs to 12 residues. The junction had 2 bases not matched to a gene; V was cut back by 3 bases and J by 4 bases. Written as DNA, the CDR3 is TGCAGCGTTGACAGGGGGAGCTATGGCTACACCTTC. Residues: CSVDRGSYGYTF.

The chain links TRBV10-3 to TRBJ2-7; 8 bases agree with TRBD2. The germline V gene has CDR1 ENHRY and CDR2 SYGVKD. V gave up 11 bases and J gave up 3 bases; unmatched junction bases: 6. The CDR3 is made up of 12 amino acids. The chain's CDR3 is CASRGGNYEQYF. The CDR3 region has the DNA TGTGCCTCCCGGGGGGGGAACTACGAGCAGTACTTC.

This clone has only a few counts. CDR3 amino acids: CASSQEYRGTYEQYF. The DNA of the CDR3 is TGTGCCAGCAGCCAAGAGTATAGGGGAACCTACGAGCAGTACTTC. This chain links TRBV4-2 with TRBJ2-7, with a tentative D call TRBD1 (5 bases). CDR1 LGHNA and CDR2 YNFKEQ come from the germline V gene. This CDR3 comprises 15 residues. The V and J ends lost 0 bases and 2 bases respectively, with 11 bases between them.

The J gene is TRBJ2-1, the V gene TRBV5-1, with D maybe TRBD1 (6 bases). This CDR3 is built from 13 residues. The V gene's germline CDR1 is SGHRS and CDR2 YFSETQ. V lost 4 bases and J lost 6, with 11 bases in between. The CDR3 sequence: CASSVQGINEQFF. In nucleotides, the CDR3 is TGCGCCAGCAGCGTACAGGGTATCAATGAGCAGTTCTTC. Looking up the rest from reference TRBV5-1 and TRBJ2-1 gives the full variable domain: KAGVTQTPRYLIKTRGQQVTLSCSPISGHRSVSWYQQTPGQGLQFLFEYFSETQRNKGNFPGRFSGRQFSNSRSEMNVSTLELGDSALYLCASSVQGINEQFFGPGTRLTVL.

The rearrangement links TRBV5-1 to TRBJ1-2; D is perhaps TRBD1 (5 bases). The V gene's germline CDR1 is SGHRS and CDR2 YFSETQ. Trimming left V 3 bases short and J 0 bases short, with 9 bases between. CDR3 size: 14 residues. The CDR3 sequence: CASSWGETNYGYTF. The CDR3 bases are TGCGCCAGCAGCTGGGGGGAGACTAACTATGGCTACACCTTC. The full variable domain, with the rest looked up from reference TRBV5-1 and TRBJ1-2, is KAGVTQTPRYLIKTRGQQVTLSCSPISGHRSVSWYQQTPGQGLQFLFEYFSETQRNKGNFPGRFSGRQFSNSRSEMNVSTLELGDSALYLCASSWGETNYGYTFGSGTRLTVV.

The rearrangement uses TRBV7-2 and TRBJ2-3; 7 bases are shared with TRBD1. V shed 1 base, J shed 5 bases, and the junction held 3 bases outside the gene matches. The CDR3 consists of 14 residues. Germline-derived CDR1 and CDR2 are SGHTA and FQGNSA. The CDR3 nucleotides are TGTGCCAGCAGCTTAGACAGGGGTATAGATACGCAGTATTTT. Its protein product is CASSLDRGIDTQYF.

The CDR3 region has the DNA TGTGCCAGCAGTGGGGGGGGGCGTCAGCCCCAGCATTTT. Encoded protein: CASSGGGRQPQHF. The rearrangement joins TRBV28 to TRBJ1-5, with D perhaps matching TRBD1 (6 bases). Germline assignment: CDR1 MDHEN and CDR2 SYDVKM. This CDR3 has 13 residues. Trimming removed 5 bases from V and 6 bases from J, with 11 bases in between.

This clone was recorded a few times. The rearrangement uses TRBV28 and TRBJ1-1; D unclear. Germline V lookup: CDR1 MDHEN, CDR2 SYDVKM. V was pared by 7 bases and J by 2 bases, with 14 bases between. CDR3 length equals 14 residues. The DNA for the CDR3 is TGTGCCAGCACCCGCGACCCGACAAACACTGAAGCTTTCTTT. Protein product: CASTRDPTNTEAFF. The whole variable domain, filled in from reference TRBV28 and TRBJ1-1, reads DVKVTQSSRYLVKRTGEKVFLECVQDMDHENMFWYRQDPGLGLRLIYFSYDVKMKEKGDIPEGYSVSREKKERFSLILESASTNQTSMYLCASTRDPTNTEAFFGQGTRLTVV.

In its sample, this clone was seen a few times. This chain links TRBV5-5 with TRBJ2-7; TRBD1 agrees at 8 bases. Looked up from germline, CDR1 is SGHKS and CDR2 is YYEKEE (reference sequence). The V segment lost 4 bases and the J segment 4 bases; nucleotides outside the gene matches: 13. This CDR3 is built from 16 residues. The CDR3 loop is CASSTLPGQASYEQYF. In DNA form, the CDR3 reads TGTGCCAGCAGCACACTCCCGGGACAGGCGTCATACGAGCAGTACTTC.

The chain carries TRBV5-8 and TRBJ1-2; 7 bases map to TRBD1. J was trimmed by 3 bases and V by 0 bases; bases with no gene match: 5. CDR1 is SGHTS, CDR2 YDEGEE, per germline. This CDR3 contains 15 residues. The CDR3 nucleotides read TGTGCCAGCAGCTTGGTGGCCAGGGGGGACTATGGCTACACCTTC. Translation: CASSLVARGDYGYTF.

V is TRBV18 and J is TRBJ2-6; 11 bases agree with TRBD1. The ends lost 3 bases at V and 1 base at J; junction bases unmatched: 8. Germline CDR1 reads KGHSH; CDR2 reads LQKENI. The CDR3 extends over 19 amino acids. CDR3 DNA sequence: TGTGCCAGCTCACCGGACAGGGGGCGATGGGAATCTGGGGCCAACGTCCTGACTTTC. This encodes CASSPDRGRWESGANVLTF.